The following is a T cell receptor (beta chain) sequence with its context. Donors showed nominal health when sampled, although they likely had unrecorded immune exposures. Germline V CDR1 and CDR2: SEHNR, FQNEAQ (reference sequence). With 5 bases removed from V and 1 base from J, the gap between germline ends came to 16 bases. The CDR3 spans 16 residues. This record belongs to a study of cytomegalovirus exposure and HLA in healthy donors. Both 60 Vbeta primers and 13 Jbeta primers went into the PCR. Libraries were prepared by immunoSEQ multiplex PCR; TCRdb keeps only in-frame clonotypes and omits some of them. The data contain 85,000 to 90,000 clones, just over 65% of them singletons.

Sequenced input: PBMCs. This TCR was sampled from a man aged 25-40 years in good health and CMV-seronegative. The chain recombines TRBV7-9 with TRBJ2-3, with a possible D match to TRBD1 (6 bases). The CDR3 DNA reads TGTGCCAGCAGCCACCGGGACACCCGGGGCACAGATACGCAGTATTTT. Its translation: CASSHRDTRGTDTQYF.